The 26 T cell receptor beta chains given below trace back to one sample, sequenced in a study of blood T cell repertoires in COVID-19. Measured with immunoSEQ multiplex PCR; TCRdb has only the in-frame clones, and not every one. The sample lists 150,000 to 200,000 clones, 70% to 90% seen once, with approximately 2.3% in the top ten. The sample was peripheral blood. The receptor set was obtained from a man between 70 and 80 years old with active or convalescent COVID-19.

V is TRBV28 and J is TRBJ2-7; D possibly corresponds to TRBD2 (5 bases). Germline-derived CDR1 and CDR2 are MDHEN and SYDVKM. The CDR3 covers 12 residues. V was trimmed by 5 bases and J by 2 bases, leaving 7 bases between them. In DNA form, the CDR3 reads TGTGCCAGCAGTCGACTAACCTACGAGCAGTACTTC. Amino acid sequence: CASSRLTYEQYF.

There are a few counts of this clone. The DNA for the CDR3 is TGTGCCAGCACGGACAGGGGCGGGTACAATGAGCAGTTCTTC. This gives the protein CASTDRGGYNEQFF. V and J are TRBV6-4 and TRBJ2-1; 9 nucleotides align to TRBD1. V lost 7 bases to trimming and J lost 4 bases; unmatched junction nucleotides: 5. Germline V gene data show CDR1 as MRHNA and CDR2 as SNTAGT. The CDR3 extends over 14 amino acids.

The chain joins TRBV10-3 to TRBJ2-6; D remains ambiguous. Germline V gives CDR1 ENHRY, CDR2 SYGVKD. CDR3 length: 17 amino acids. The V and J ends lost 0 bases and 2 bases respectively, with 11 bases between them. CDR3 DNA sequence: TGTGCCATCAGTGAGTCGAGTCGCGGCGCTGGGGCCAACGTCCTGACTTTC. This sequence encodes CAISESSRGAGANVLTF.

V gene TRBV15 combines with J gene TRBJ1-6; the D gene is possibly TRBD1 (5 bases). Trimming removed 3 bases from V and 2 bases from J, with 11 bases in between. Germline loops: CDR1 LNHNV, CDR2 YYDKDF (reference sequence). The CDR3 extends over 16 amino acids. The chain's CDR3 is CATSSFQGTYNSPLHF. CDR3 in DNA: TGTGCCACCAGCAGCTTTCAGGGAACCTATAATTCACCCCTCCACTTT.

This chain joins TRBV3-1 (or the pseudogene TRBV3-2) and TRBJ1-5; a weak D match, TRBD1 (6 bases). CDR3 length: 14 amino acids. Trimming took off 2 bases at V and 4 bases at J, with 9 bases between the two ends. The germline gives CDR1 LGHDT, CDR2 YNNKEL (reference sequence). CDR3 residues: CASSQTGSNQPQHF. The CDR3 nucleotides read TGTGCCAGCAGCCAAACAGGGTCGAATCAGCCCCAGCATTTT.

The chain is built from TRBV5-4 and TRBJ2-1; TRBD1 agrees at 10 bases. The CDR3 has 13 residues. Unmatched junction bases numbered 4, after V lost 9 bases and J lost 4 bases. Germline V lookup: CDR1 SGHNT, CDR2 YYREEE (reference sequence). As DNA, the CDR3 is TGTGCCACCGGGACAGGGGATTACAATGAGCAGTTCTTC. Protein: CATGTGDYNEQFF.

The chain uses TRBV7-2 and TRBJ1-6; TRBD1 agrees at 9 bases. The length of the CDR3 is 16 residues. Trimming cost V 5 bases and J 10 bases; bases outside gene matches: 12. Germline V CDR1 and CDR2: SGHTA, FQGNSA. The CDR3 DNA reads TGTGCCAGCAGCACCGGGACAGGGACGGGGTTATCACCCCTCCACTTT. It is translated as CASSTGTGTGLSPLHF.

The chain employs TRBV30 and TRBJ1-2; D perhaps matches TRBD1 (5 bases). V lost 3 bases and J lost 7, with 18 bases in between. The CDR3 is 14 amino acids. Germline V CDR1 and CDR2: GTSNPN, SVGIG (reference sequence). This chain's CDR3 is CAWSTGELGGGYTF. CDR3 DNA: TGTGCCTGGAGCACCGGAGAGTTGGGGGGTGGCTACACCTTC.

V and J are TRBV28 and TRBJ1-4; D not resolved. V shed 5 bases and J shed 3 bases, with 19 bases lying between them. Germline CDR1 is MDHEN and CDR2 is SYDVKM. The CDR3 is made up of 17 amino acids. The CDR3 region has the DNA TGTGCCAGCAGTACCTCTATGTCCCTTGAGGCTAATGAAAAACTGTTTTTT. It specifies CASSTSMSLEANEKLFF.

This clone occurred a few times. The chain uses TRBV7-2 and TRBJ1-3; 7 bases match TRBD1. The V gene's germline CDR1 is SGHTA and CDR2 FQGNSA. The CDR3 is 15 amino acids. The trim removed 5 bases at V and 1 base at J, leaving 5 bases unmatched. CDR3 DNA: TGTGCCAGCAGCCCCGACAGGGTATCTGGAAACACCATATATTTT. It yields the protein CASSPDRVSGNTIYF.

This rearrangement joins TRBV5-1 to TRBJ1-3, with 8 bases aligning to TRBD1. Germline V gene lookup returns CDR1 SGHRS and CDR2 YFSETQ. The V and J ends lost 4 bases and 0 bases, in that order; junction bases with no gene match: 6. The CDR3 is 16 amino acids. The CDR3 region is CASSPDRVASGNTIYF. As DNA, the CDR3 is TGCGCCAGCAGCCCGGACAGGGTGGCCTCTGGAAACACCATATATTTT.

The chain employs TRBV25-1 and TRBJ2-1, with D perhaps TRBD1 (5 bases). The germline CDR1 and CDR2 sequences are MGHDK and SYGVNS. This CDR3 is 16 amino acids long. Trimming removed 2 bases from V and 6 bases from J, with 17 bases in between. CDR3 sequence: CASSERTIPPGNEQFF. The CDR3 nucleotides are TGTGCCAGCAGTGAAAGGACAATACCCCCGGGCAATGAGCAGTTCTTC.

The V gene is TRBV18, the J gene TRBJ1-5; 7 bases line up with TRBD1. CDR1 is KGHSH, CDR2 LQKENI, per germline. CDR3 length equals 13 residues. The ends lost 5 bases at V and 4 bases at J; junction bases unmatched: 2. The CDR3 nucleotides read TGTGCCAGCTCAGGGACAGCAAATCAGCCCCAGCATTTT. This codes for CASSGTANQPQHF.

The gene calls are TRBV4-3 and TRBJ1-1; 8 bases are a match to TRBD1. The CDR3 is made up of 14 amino acids. V lost 1 base, J lost 4 bases, and 2 bases stayed unmatched. CDR1 is LGHNA, CDR2 YSLEER, per germline. CDR3 sequence reads: CASSQGDRTTEAFF. The CDR3 DNA sequence: TGCGCCAGCAGCCAAGGGGACAGGACCACTGAAGCTTTCTTT.

The V gene is TRBV6-5, the J gene TRBJ1-5; TRBD1 matches at 9 bases. The CDR3 contains 15 residues. V shed 6 bases and J 7 bases; nucleotides not matched to a gene: 10. Germline assignment: CDR1 MNHEY and CDR2 SVGAGI. CDR3 amino acids: CASRFDLTGGQPQHF. The CDR3 nucleotides read TGTGCCAGCAGATTCGATTTGACAGGGGGACAGCCCCAGCATTTT.

The chain links TRBV18 to TRBJ1-1, with 8 bases identical to TRBD1. The CDR3 consists of 15 residues. Germline V lookup: CDR1 KGHSH, CDR2 LQKENI. Germline trimming cut 4 bases from V and 1 base from J; bases unmatched to any gene: 5. The DNA for the CDR3 is TGTGCCAGCTCACGTGAGCAGGGGGCGAACACTGAAGCTTTCTTT. It codes for CASSREQGANTEAFF.

V gene TRBV18 combines with J gene TRBJ2-1, with a tentative D call TRBD1 (7 bases). The CDR3 has 16 residues. With 0 bases removed from V and 2 bases from J, the gap between germline ends came to 11 bases. Germline lookup yields CDR1 KGHSH and CDR2 LQKENI. The CDR3 loop is CASSPPGRGAYNEQFF. The CDR3 region has the DNA TGTGCCAGCTCACCACCCGGCAGGGGGGCCTACAATGAGCAGTTCTTC.

V usage is TRBV19 and J usage is TRBJ2-3, with 8 nucleotides matching TRBD2. Looked up from germline, CDR1 is LNHDA and CDR2 is SQIVND (reference sequence). CDR3 length: 17 amino acids. J was trimmed by 0 bases and V by 5 bases; bases with no gene match: 10. The CDR3 DNA is TGTGCCAGTAGTCCCAGCGGGAGATCACCAAGCACAGATACGCAGTATTTT. It specifies CASSPSGRSPSTDTQYF.

The chain has TRBV5-4 and TRBJ1-4; 8 positions match TRBD1. The J segment lost 8 bases and the V segment lost 6 bases, leaving 12 bases of the junction unmatched. The CDR3 runs 15 residues. Germline lookup yields CDR1 SGHNT and CDR2 YYREEE (reference sequence). The CDR3 protein is CASKNQTGENEKLFF. CDR3 bases: TGTGCCAGCAAGAATCAGACAGGGGAGAACGAAAAACTGTTTTTT.

This clone was recorded a few times. This rearrangement joins TRBV4-1 to TRBJ1-6; D ambiguous. From germline, CDR1 is MGHRA and CDR2 YSYEKL. The length of the CDR3 is 16 residues. Trimming took off 4 bases at V and 0 bases at J, with 10 bases between the two ends. CDR3 loop: CASSPFENSYNSPLHF. CDR3 bases: TGCGCCAGCAGCCCCTTTGAGAACTCCTATAATTCACCCCTCCACTTT.

The chain combines TRBV13 with TRBJ2-5, with TRBD1 matching 11 bases. The CDR3 has 15 residues. Unmatched junction bases numbered 7, after V lost 5 bases and J lost 5 bases. Germline lookup yields CDR1 PRHDT and CDR2 FYEKMQ (reference sequence). The DNA of the CDR3 is TGTGCCAGCAGCGGCCTCGGACAGGGGGCGGAGACCCAGTACTTC. It translates to CASSGLGQGAETQYF.

In its sample, this clone was seen a few times. The V call is TRBV5-1, the J call TRBJ1-4, with D possibly matching TRBD1 (5 bases). This CDR3 region has 17 residues. Germline CDR1 is SGHRS and CDR2 is YFSETQ. V was cut by 4 bases and J by 7 bases, with 23 bases left in between. Written as DNA, the CDR3 is TGCGCCAGCAGCCCCGTGACGGTGCAAGGACACCGTGAAAAACTGTTTTTT. Amino acids: CASSPVTVQGHREKLFF.

The chain is built from TRBV6-6 and TRBJ2-2, with a weak D call TRBD2 (6 bases). Per the germline V gene, CDR1 is MNHNY and CDR2 is SVGAGI (reference sequence). V was trimmed by 6 bases and J by 4 bases, leaving 12 bases between them. The CDR3 runs to 14 residues. CDR3 DNA: TGTGCCAGCAGCCGACCCGGGGGCACCGGGGAGCTGTTTTTT. Protein product: CASSRPGGTGELFF.

The chain uses TRBV2 and TRBJ2-5; TRBD1 might be the D (5 bases). V dropped 5 bases and J dropped 3 bases, with 10 bases sitting between them. The CDR3 contains 13 residues. The germline V gene encodes CDR1 SNHLY and CDR2 FYNNEI. For the CDR3, the DNA is TGTGCCAGCAGTAGGGGTCAGAAAGAGACCCAGTACTTC. Residues: CASSRGQKETQYF.

The J gene is TRBJ2-2, the V gene TRBV11-3; D unclear. This CDR3 has 13 residues. V lost 0 bases, J lost 5 bases, and 4 bases lay in between. Germline-derived CDR1 and CDR2 are SGHNT and YENEEA. The CDR3 loop reads CASSLDQTGELFF. CDR3 in DNA: TGTGCCAGCAGCTTAGATCAAACCGGGGAGCTGTTTTTT.

The rearrangement links TRBV6-5 to TRBJ1-6; tentative D call: TRBD1 (6 bases). V was cut by 10 bases and J by 2 bases, with 15 bases left in between. Germline CDR1 and CDR2: MNHEY and SVGAGI. The CDR3 runs to 15 residues. The CDR3 spells CATRGRVAYNSPLHF. Here the CDR3 DNA reads TGTGCCACGAGGGGGAGGGTGGCCTATAATTCACCCCTCCACTTT.